A selection of T cell receptor beta chains follows, all from one sample in a study of blood T cell repertoires in COVID-19. The table came from immunoSEQ multiplex PCR; TCRdb's copy has only in-frame clones and leaves some out. The table shows roughly 99,000 clones, with 80% occurring only once. The sample comprised peripheral blood. These receptors all stem from a man in his sixties or seventies with acute or convalescent COVID-19. Both conserved end residues are part of each CDR3. D genes are given only for firm matches. Not every row has a clone size; where given, it reads once, few, many or a size class.

v_call	clone_size	j_call	d_call	cdr3_length	cdr3_aa	cdr3_nt
TRBV5-1	.	TRBJ2-7	TRBD1	13	CASSPDRADEQYF	TGCGCCAGCAGCCCGGACAGGGCCGACGAGCAGTACTTC
TRBV27	.	TRBJ1-2	TRBD1	15	CASSPGQGALYGYTF	TGTGCCAGCAGTCCGGGACAGGGGGCCCTCTATGGCTACACCTTC
TRBV28	.	TRBJ1-2	.	12	CASRVSPTGYTF	TGTGCCAGCAGAGTTAGCCCCACTGGCTACACCTTC
TRBV6-1	.	TRBJ1-3	TRBD1	16	CASSESGQDSGNTIYF	TGTGCCAGCAGTGAGAGTGGACAGGACTCTGGAAACACCATATATTTT
TRBV3-1/TRBV3-2	few	TRBJ2-5	TRBD2	15	CASSQGGGETETQYF	TGTGCCAGCAGCCAAGGCGGGGGAGAGACAGAGACCCAGTACTTC
TRBV6-6	.	TRBJ1-2	TRBD1	14	CASSSGQGNYGYTF	TGTGCCAGCAGTTCGGGACAGGGGAACTATGGCTACACCTTC
TRBV6-1	.	TRBJ2-1	TRBD1	16	CASSERGDRGNNEQFF	TGTGCCAGCAGTGAGAGGGGGGACAGGGGCAACAATGAGCAGTTCTTC
TRBV9	.	TRBJ2-5	TRBD2	14	CASSVGGAQETQYF	TGTGCCAGCAGCGTGGGAGGGGCGCAAGAGACCCAGTACTTC
TRBV7-3	.	TRBJ2-5	.	13	CASSASQTETQYF	TGTGCCAGCAGCGCGTCCCAAACCGAGACCCAGTACTTC
TRBV19	.	TRBJ1-1	.	13	CASHRGLNTEAFF	TGTGCCAGTCATCGGGGTCTGAACACTGAAGCTTTCTTT
TRBV29-1	.	TRBJ1-3	.	13	CSVEVQAGNTIYF	TGCAGCGTTGAAGTCCAGGCTGGAAACACCATATATTTT
TRBV7-9	.	TRBJ1-1	.	15	CASSFDRRMNTEAFF	TGTGCCAGCAGCTTTGACAGAAGGATGAACACTGAAGCTTTCTTT
TRBV19	few	TRBJ1-4	.	14	CASSHDRSNEKLFF	TGTGCCAGTAGTCACGACAGAAGTAATGAAAAACTGTTTTTT
TRBV2	.	TRBJ2-2	.	15	CASKPIDANTGELFF	TGTGCCAGCAAGCCTATTGATGCGAACACCGGGGAGCTGTTTTTT
TRBV10-3	.	TRBJ2-5	TRBD1	16	CAISDPGQGIQETQYF	TGTGCCATCAGTGACCCGGGACAGGGAATCCAAGAGACCCAGTACTTC
TRBV9	.	TRBJ2-3	.	16	CASSVDGGASTDTQYF	TGTGCCAGCAGCGTAGATGGCGGGGCCAGCACAGATACGCAGTATTTT
TRBV14	.	TRBJ1-2	.	13	CASSQAGLGGYTF	TGTGCCAGCAGCCAAGCGGGTCTGGGTGGCTACACCTTC
TRBV25-1	.	TRBJ2-3	.	17	CASSKDWASAFTDTQYF	TGTGCCAGCAGTAAAGACTGGGCTAGCGCATTCACAGATACGCAGTATTTT